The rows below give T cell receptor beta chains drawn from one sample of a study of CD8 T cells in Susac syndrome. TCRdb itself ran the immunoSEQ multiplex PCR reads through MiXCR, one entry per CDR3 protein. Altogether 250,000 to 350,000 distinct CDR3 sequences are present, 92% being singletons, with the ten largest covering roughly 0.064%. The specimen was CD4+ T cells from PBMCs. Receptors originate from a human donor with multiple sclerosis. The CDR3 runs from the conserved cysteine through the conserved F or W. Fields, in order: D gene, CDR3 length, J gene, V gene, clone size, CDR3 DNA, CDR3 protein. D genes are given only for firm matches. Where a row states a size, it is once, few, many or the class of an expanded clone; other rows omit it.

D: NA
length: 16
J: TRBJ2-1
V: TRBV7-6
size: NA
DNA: TGTGCCAGCAGCAAAAGGGACCGCGCGGCCTACAATGAGCAGTTCTTC
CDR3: CASSKRDRAAYNEQFF

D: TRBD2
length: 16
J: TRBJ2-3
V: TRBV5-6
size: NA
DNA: TGTGCCAGCAGTGGACTAGCGGGGGGGATCACAGATACGCAGTATTTT
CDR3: CASSGLAGGITDTQYF

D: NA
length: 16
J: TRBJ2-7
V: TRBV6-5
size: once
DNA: TGTGCCAGCAGTTACTCGATTACAGGCTGGGCCTACGAGCAGTACTTC
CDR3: CASSYSITGWAYEQYF

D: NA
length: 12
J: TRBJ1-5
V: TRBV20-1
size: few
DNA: TGCAGTGCTGGGCGCGTGAGCCAGCCCCAGCATTTT
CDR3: CSAGRVSQPQHF

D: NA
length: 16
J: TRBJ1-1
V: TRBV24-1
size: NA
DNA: TGTGCCACCAGTCCCAGGGGTAGGGAGAGATGGACTGAAGCTTTCTTT
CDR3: CATSPRGRERWTEAFF

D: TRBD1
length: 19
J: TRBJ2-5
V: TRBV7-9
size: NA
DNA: TGTGCCAGCAGCTCAAAACGGGGACAGGGGAGAAGGTACCAAGAGACCCAGTACTTC
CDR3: CASSSKRGQGRRYQETQYF

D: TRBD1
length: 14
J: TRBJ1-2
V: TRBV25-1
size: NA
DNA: TGTGCCAGCAGTGAGAGTGGAGTGACAGGGGCCCCCTCCTTC
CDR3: CASSESGVTGAPSF

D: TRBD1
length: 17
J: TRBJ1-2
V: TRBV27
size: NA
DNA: TGTGCCAGCAGTGGCACCCCCGGGAGGACAGGGGCCTATGGCTACACCTTC
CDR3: CASSGTPGRTGAYGYTF

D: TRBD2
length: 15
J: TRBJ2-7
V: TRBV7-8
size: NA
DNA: TGTGCCAGCAGCGCCTTTAGCGGGAGCGTCTACGAGCAGTACTTC
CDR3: CASSAFSGSVYEQYF

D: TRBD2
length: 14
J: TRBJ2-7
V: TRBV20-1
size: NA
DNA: TGCAGTGCTAGACCCTCGAGCGGGGGTCTCGAGCAGTACTTC
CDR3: CSARPSSGGLEQYF

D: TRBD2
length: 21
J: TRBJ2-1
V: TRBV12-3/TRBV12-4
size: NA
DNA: TGTGCCAGCAGCCCTGGACCTCTTAGATATAGCGGGAGTATCGGAATCAATGAGCAGTTCTTC
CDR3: CASSPGPLRYSGSIGINEQFF

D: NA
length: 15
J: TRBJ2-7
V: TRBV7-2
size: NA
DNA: TGTGCCAGCAGCTTAACAAGACAGGGAGGGTACGAGCAGTACTTC
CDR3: CASSLTRQGGYEQYF

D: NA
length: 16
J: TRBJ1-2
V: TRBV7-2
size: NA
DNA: TGTGCCAGCAGCTTAGGGGGCTCGGAAGCTAACTATGGCTACACCTTC
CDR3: CASSLGGSEANYGYTF

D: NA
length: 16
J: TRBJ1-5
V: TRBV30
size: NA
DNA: TGTGCCTGGAGTGTACGGGGCAGGGGACGAGGGCAGCCCCAGCATTTT
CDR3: CAWSVRGRGRGQPQHF

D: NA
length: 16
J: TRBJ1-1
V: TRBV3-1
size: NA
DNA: TGTGCCAGCACCCCAGGGCAGGGAGCCATGAACACTGAAGCTTTCTTT
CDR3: CASTPGQGAMNTEAFF

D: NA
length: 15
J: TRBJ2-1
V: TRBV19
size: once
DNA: TGTGCCAGTAGTATAGGGGGAGGAGGGGGGAATGAGCAGTTCTTC
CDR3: CASSIGGGGGNEQFF

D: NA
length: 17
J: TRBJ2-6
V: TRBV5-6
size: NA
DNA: TGTGCCAGCAGCTTGGTTCAGGGGCGCTCTGGGGCCAACGTCCTGACTTTC
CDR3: CASSLVQGRSGANVLTF

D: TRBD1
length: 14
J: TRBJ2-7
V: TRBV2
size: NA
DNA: TGTGCCAGCATACCGGAGACAGGGGTCAACGAGCAGTACTTC
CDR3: CASIPETGVNEQYF

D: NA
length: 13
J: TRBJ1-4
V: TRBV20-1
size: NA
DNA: TGCAGTGCCCCAACAGGGCCGGATGAAAAACTGTTTTTT
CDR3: CSAPTGPDEKLFF

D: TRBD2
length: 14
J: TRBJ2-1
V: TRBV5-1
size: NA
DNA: TGCGCCAGCAGCTGGGGGGGTACCGCGGTTGAGCAGTTCTTC
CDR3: CASSWGGTAVEQFF